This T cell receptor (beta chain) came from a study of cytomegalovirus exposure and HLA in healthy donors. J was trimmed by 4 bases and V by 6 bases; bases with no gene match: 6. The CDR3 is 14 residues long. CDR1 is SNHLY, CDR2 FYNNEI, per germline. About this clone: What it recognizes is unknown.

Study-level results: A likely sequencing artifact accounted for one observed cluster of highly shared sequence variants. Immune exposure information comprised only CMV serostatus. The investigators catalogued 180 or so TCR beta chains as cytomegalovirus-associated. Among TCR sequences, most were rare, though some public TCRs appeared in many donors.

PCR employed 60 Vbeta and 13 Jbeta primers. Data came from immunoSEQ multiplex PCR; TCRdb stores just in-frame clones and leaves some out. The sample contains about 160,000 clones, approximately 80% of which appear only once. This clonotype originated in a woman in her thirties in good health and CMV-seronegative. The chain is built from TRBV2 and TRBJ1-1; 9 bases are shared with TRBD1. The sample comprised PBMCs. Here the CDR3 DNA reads TGTGCCAGCAGCGAGGGGGACAGGGCCACTGAAGCTTTCTTT. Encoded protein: CASSEGDRATEAFF.